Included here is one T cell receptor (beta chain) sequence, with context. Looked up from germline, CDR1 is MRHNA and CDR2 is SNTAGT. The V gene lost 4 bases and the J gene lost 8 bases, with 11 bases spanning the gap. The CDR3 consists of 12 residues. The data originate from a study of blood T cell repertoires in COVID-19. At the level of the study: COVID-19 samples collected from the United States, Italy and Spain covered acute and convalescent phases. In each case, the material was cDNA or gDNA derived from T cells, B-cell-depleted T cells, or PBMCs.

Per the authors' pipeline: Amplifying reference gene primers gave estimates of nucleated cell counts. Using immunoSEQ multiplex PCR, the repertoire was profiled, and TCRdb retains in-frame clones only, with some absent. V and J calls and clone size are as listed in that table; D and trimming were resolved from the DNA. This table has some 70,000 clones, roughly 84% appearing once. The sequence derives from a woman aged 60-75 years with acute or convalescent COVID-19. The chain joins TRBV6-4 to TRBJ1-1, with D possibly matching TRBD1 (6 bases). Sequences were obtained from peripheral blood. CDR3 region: CASSGPTGEAFF. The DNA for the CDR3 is TGTGCCAGCAGTGGCCCGACAGGAGAAGCTTTCTTT.